This T cell receptor beta chain is from a study of blood T cells in healthy people across ages. Study-wide results and caveats: No one knew whether donors had CMV, which possibly confounded expanded clonotype changes. Roughly linearly, TCR beta diversity per million T cells fell as age increased.

Isolating PBMCs gave at least 6.5 million of these cells per sample. Together with a sample-barcoded 5' primer, a J-beta primer mix was included in a second PCR lasting about 7 to 12 cycles. Unique molecular identifiers of 12 random nucleotides labeled each cDNA. TCRdb used MiXCR to reprocess the 5' RACE reads, holding one entry per CDR3 protein. The table lists about 730,000 distinct CDR3 sequences, roughly 45% of them singletons. Concerning this clonotype itself: Its antigen is currently unknown.

V shed 3 bases, J shed 4 bases, and the junction held 8 bases outside the gene matches. The CDR3 is 14 residues long. Per germline, CDR1 DFQATT and CDR2 SNEGSKA (reference sequence). The gene calls are TRBV20-1 and TRBJ1-1; 7 nucleotides agree with TRBD1. What was sequenced was blood. The sequence was obtained from a woman aged 60-75 years in good health. The CDR3 loop reads CSASRTGDGTEAFF. The DNA of the CDR3 is TGCAGTGCTAGTAGGACAGGCGACGGCACTGAAGCTTTCTTT.